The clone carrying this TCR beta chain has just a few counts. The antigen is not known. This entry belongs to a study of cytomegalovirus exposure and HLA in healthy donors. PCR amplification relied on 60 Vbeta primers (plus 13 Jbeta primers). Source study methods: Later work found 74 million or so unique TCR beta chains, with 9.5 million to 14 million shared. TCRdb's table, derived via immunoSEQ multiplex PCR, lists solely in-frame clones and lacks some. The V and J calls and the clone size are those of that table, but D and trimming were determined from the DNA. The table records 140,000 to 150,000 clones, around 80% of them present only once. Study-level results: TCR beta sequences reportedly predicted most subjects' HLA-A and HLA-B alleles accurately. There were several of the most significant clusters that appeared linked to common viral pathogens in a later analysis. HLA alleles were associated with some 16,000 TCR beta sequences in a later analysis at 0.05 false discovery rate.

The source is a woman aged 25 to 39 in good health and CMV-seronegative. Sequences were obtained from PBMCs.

The CDR3 is CASSWTVQEAFF. CDR3 sequence (DNA): TGTGCCAGCAGCTGGACAGTACAAGAAGCTTTCTTT. The chain couples TRBV7-9 to TRBJ1-1; D possibly corresponds to TRBD1 (6 bases). Germline CDR1 and CDR2: SEHNR and FQNEAQ (reference sequence). The CDR3 is made up of 12 amino acids. The ends were cut back, 4 bases at V and 8 bases at J, with 11 bases in the middle.